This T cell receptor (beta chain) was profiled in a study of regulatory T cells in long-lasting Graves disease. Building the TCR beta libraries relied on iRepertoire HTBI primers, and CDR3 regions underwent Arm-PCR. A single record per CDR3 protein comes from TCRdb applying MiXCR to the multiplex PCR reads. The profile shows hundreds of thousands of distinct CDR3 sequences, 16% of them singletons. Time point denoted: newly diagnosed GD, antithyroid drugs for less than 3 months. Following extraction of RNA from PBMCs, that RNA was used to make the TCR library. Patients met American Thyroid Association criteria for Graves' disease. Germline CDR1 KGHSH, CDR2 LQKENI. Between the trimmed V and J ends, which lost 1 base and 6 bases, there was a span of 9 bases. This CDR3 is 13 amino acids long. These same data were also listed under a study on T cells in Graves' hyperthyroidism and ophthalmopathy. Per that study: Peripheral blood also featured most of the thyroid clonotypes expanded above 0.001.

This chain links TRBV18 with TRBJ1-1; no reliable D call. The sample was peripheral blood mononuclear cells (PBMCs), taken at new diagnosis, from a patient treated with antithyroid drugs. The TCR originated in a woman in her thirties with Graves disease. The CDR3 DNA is TGTGCCAGCTCACCACTGATAGGTGCTGAAGCTTTCTTT. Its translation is CASSPLIGAEAFF.